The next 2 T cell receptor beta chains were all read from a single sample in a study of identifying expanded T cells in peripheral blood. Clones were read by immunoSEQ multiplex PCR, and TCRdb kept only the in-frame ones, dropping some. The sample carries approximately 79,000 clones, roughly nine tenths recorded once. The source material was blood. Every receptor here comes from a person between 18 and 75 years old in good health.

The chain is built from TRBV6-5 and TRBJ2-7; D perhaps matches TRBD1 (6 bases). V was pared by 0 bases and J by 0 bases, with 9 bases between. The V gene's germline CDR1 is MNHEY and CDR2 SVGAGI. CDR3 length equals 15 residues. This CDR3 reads CASSYSPRGSYEQYF. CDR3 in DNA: TGTGCCAGCAGTTACTCCCCCAGGGGCTCCTACGAGCAGTACTTC.

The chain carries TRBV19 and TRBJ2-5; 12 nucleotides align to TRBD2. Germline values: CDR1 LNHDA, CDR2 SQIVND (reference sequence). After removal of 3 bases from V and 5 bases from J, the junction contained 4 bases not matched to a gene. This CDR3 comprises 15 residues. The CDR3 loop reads CASSILLAGGETQYF. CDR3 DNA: TGTGCCAGTAGTATCCTCCTAGCGGGAGGGGAGACCCAGTACTTC.